Each of the 21 T cell receptor beta chains below was sequenced from the same sample in a study of T cell responses to AZD1222 COVID-19 vaccine. The protocol was immunoSEQ multiplex PCR, while the TCRdb copy is restricted to in-frame clones and leaves out a portion. The sample lists approximately 92,000 clones; around nine tenths were seen once. The specimen was peripheral blood, collected on day 0 of AZD1222 vaccination. All receptors come from an adult in good health.

The rearrangement links TRBV6-2 or TRBV6-3 to TRBJ2-1; perhaps TRBD2 as D (5 bases). CDR3 size: 12 residues. CDR1 is MNHEY and CDR2 is SVGEGT in the germline V gene. V gave up 6 bases and J gave up 9 bases, with 12 bases separating them. The CDR3 DNA is TGTGCCAGCAGCCCCGGGATGGGTGAGCAGTTCTTC. Translation: CASSPGMGEQFF.

The V gene is TRBV5-4, the J gene TRBJ1-2, with TRBD1 matching 9 bases. Per the germline V gene, CDR1 is SGHNT and CDR2 is YYREEE (reference sequence). This CDR3 spans 12 amino acids. The CDR3 bases are TGTGCAGAACCTACAGGGGGCGGTGGCTACACCTTC. Its translation is CAEPTGGGGYTF.

The CDR3 DNA reads TGTGCCAGCAGCCGACCGGGACTAGCGGATCACAATGAGCAGTTCTTC. Translating gives CASSRPGLADHNEQFF. The chain joins TRBV11-1 to TRBJ2-1, with 11 bases aligning to TRBD2. The CDR3 runs to 16 residues. The germline V gene encodes CDR1 SGHAT and CDR2 FQDESV (reference sequence). V lost 5 bases, J lost 5 bases, and 8 bases stayed unmatched.

The V gene is TRBV5-1, the J gene TRBJ1-3; D perhaps matches TRBD1 (6 bases). The CDR3 runs 15 residues. Germline assignment: CDR1 SGHRS and CDR2 YFSETQ. With 0 bases removed from V and 2 bases from J, the gap between germline ends came to 9 bases. This chain's CDR3 is CASSLVQGAGNTIYF. The CDR3 region has the DNA TGCGCCAGCAGCTTGGTACAGGGAGCTGGAAACACCATATATTTT.

This clone was seen once. The chain has TRBV30 and TRBJ2-3; tentative D call: TRBD1 (6 bases). The CDR3 has 15 residues. The V gene lost 2 bases and the J gene lost 1 base, with 13 bases spanning the gap. Germline V lookup: CDR1 GTSNPN, CDR2 SVGIG (reference sequence). DNA for the CDR3: TGTGCCTGGAGTCCCACGGACAGCCGCACAGATACGCAGTATTTT. Protein product: CAWSPTDSRTDTQYF.

For the CDR3, the DNA is TGCAGCGTTCGACCCCCGGGGACTTTCCAAGAGACCCAGTACTTC. It specifies CSVRPPGTFQETQYF. The gene calls are TRBV29-1 and TRBJ2-5, with TRBD2 as a possible D gene (6 bases). V shed 5 bases and J shed 1 base, with 17 bases lying between them. Germline-derived CDR1 and CDR2 are SQVTM and ANQGSEA. The CDR3 contains 15 residues.

This rearrangement joins TRBV3-1 (or the pseudogene TRBV3-2) to TRBJ2-7; 9 bases are a match to TRBD1. Germline CDR1 reads LGHDT; CDR2 reads YNNKEL (reference sequence). J was trimmed by 4 bases and V by 0 bases; bases with no gene match: 19. This CDR3 spans 20 amino acids. Here the CDR3 reads CASSQENGGTGPHIRYEQYV. The CDR3 DNA is TGTGCCAGCAGCCAAGAAAATGGCGGGACAGGGCCCCACATCCGGTACGAGCAGTACGTC.

The V gene is TRBV10-2, the J gene TRBJ2-1; TRBD2 matches at 8 bases. This CDR3 has 17 amino acids. CDR1 WSHSY and CDR2 SAAADI come from the germline V gene. Germline trimming cut 2 bases from V and 7 bases from J; bases unmatched to any gene: 13. The CDR3 protein is CASSELAGGLRVNEQFF. CDR3 bases: TGCGCCAGCAGTGAGCTAGCGGGCGGACTACGCGTGAATGAGCAGTTCTTC.

This clone was seen just once. J is TRBJ1-3 and V is TRBV7-9; D not resolved. CDR1 and CDR2 (germline): SEHNR, FQNEAQ (reference sequence). CDR3 length equals 14 residues. With 8 bases removed from V and 1 base from J, the gap between germline ends came to 12 bases. The CDR3 spells CASAKGASGNTIYF. The DNA for the CDR3 is TGTGCCAGCGCCAAGGGTGCGTCTGGAAACACCATATATTTT.

The chain links TRBV19 to TRBJ1-3, with 8 positions matching TRBD1. The CDR3 is 15 amino acids. After removal of 2 bases from V and 4 bases from J, the junction contained 4 bases not matched to a gene. The V gene's germline CDR1 is LNHDA and CDR2 SQIVND (reference sequence). CDR3 region: CASSIPTGAGNTIYF. CDR3 nucleotide sequence: TGTGCCAGTAGTATACCGACAGGGGCCGGAAACACCATATATTTT.

The chain uses TRBV11-3 and TRBJ1-5, with TRBD1 identical over 8 bases. Germline V gene sequence: CDR1 SGHNT, CDR2 YENEEA. The V segment lost 1 base and the J segment 9 bases; nucleotides outside the gene matches: 2. The CDR3 has 13 residues. CDR3 coding DNA: TGTGCCAGCAGCTTAGTGGGGACAGGGCCCCAGCATTTT. Encoded protein: CASSLVGTGPQHF. Filled out from reference TRBV11-3 and TRBJ1-5, the complete variable domain reads EAGVVQSPRYKIIEKKQPVAFWCNPISGHNTLYWYLQNLGQGPELLIRYENEEAVDDSQLPKDRFSAERLKGVDSTLKIQPAELGDSAVYLCASSLVGTGPQHFGDGTRLSIL.

V is TRBV6-5 and J is TRBJ1-2; D call uncertain. The length of the CDR3 is 13 residues. The V end lost 6 bases, the J end lost 1 base, and 9 bases lay between the germline ends. From germline, CDR1 is MNHEY and CDR2 SVGAGI. The CDR3 region has the DNA TGTGCCAGCAGCCTGATGGATAACTATGGCTACACCTTC. This sequence encodes CASSLMDNYGYTF.

V usage is TRBV20-1 and J usage is TRBJ1-1; D call uncertain. CDR3 length: 11 residues. V was pared by 0 bases and J by 4 bases, with 3 bases between. Germline V CDR1 and CDR2: DFQATT, SNEGSKA (reference sequence). For the CDR3, the DNA is TGCAGTGCTAGAGACAGCACTGAAGCTTTCTTT. It specifies CSARDSTEAFF.

V usage is TRBV29-1 and J usage is TRBJ1-2, with D maybe TRBD1 (5 bases). The ends were cut back, 6 bases at V and 7 bases at J, with 15 bases in the middle. Germline loops: CDR1 SQVTM, CDR2 ANQGSEA. The CDR3 is 12 amino acids. CDR3 in amino acids: CSVWAGASGYTF. The CDR3 bases are TGCAGCGTATGGGCTGGGGCGTCTGGCTACACCTTC.

The count of this clone is one. The genes are TRBV4-1 and TRBJ1-5, with 7 positions matching TRBD1. The CDR3 has 16 amino acids. Germline CDR1 is MGHRA and CDR2 is YSYEKL. V gave up 0 bases and J gave up 6 bases; unmatched junction bases: 8. CDR3 sequence: CASSQDGAGGPQPQHF. Written as DNA, the CDR3 is TGCGCCAGCAGCCAAGATGGGGCAGGGGGGCCTCAGCCCCAGCATTTT.

This clone was recorded a few times. The chain joins TRBV6-1 to TRBJ2-7; D tentatively reads TRBD1 or TRBD2 (5 bases each). Germline V lookup: CDR1 MNHNS, CDR2 SASEGT. The CDR3 runs to 14 residues. V was trimmed by 3 bases and J by 6 bases, leaving 15 bases between them. The CDR3 DNA reads TGTGCCAGCAGTGATCGAGTCTGGGACGGCGAGCAGTACTTC. Its protein product is CASSDRVWDGEQYF.

This chain connects TRBV4-2 to TRBJ1-3; no firm D call. The CDR3 is made up of 16 amino acids. Trimming cost V 0 bases and J 3 bases, with 12 bases left between them. Germline CDR1 and CDR2: LGHNA and YNFKEQ. The CDR3 DNA follows: TGTGCCAGCAGCCAAGATCATGGAGGTAGTGGAAACACCATATATTTT. Translation: CASSQDHGGSGNTIYF.

This clone has more than one count but fewer than ten. Other DNA sequences in this sample translate to the same CDR3. The rearrangement joins TRBV29-1 to TRBJ1-1; D possibly corresponds to TRBD1 (5 bases). The CDR3 extends over 13 amino acids. Germline loops: CDR1 SQVTM, CDR2 ANQGSEA. V shed 4 bases and J shed 3 bases, with 12 bases lying between them. In DNA form, the CDR3 reads TGCAGCGTTGGCCGCGGGGCGGACACTGAAGCTTTCTTT. It codes for CSVGRGADTEAFF.

This clone came up a few times. The rearrangement uses TRBV7-8 and TRBJ2-2, with D possibly being TRBD1 (5 bases). The V end was cut by 7 bases, the J end by 4 bases, with 10 bases between. There are 13 residues in the CDR3. Per the germline V gene, CDR1 is SGHVS and CDR2 is FQNEAQ. The CDR3 spells CASTQGGTGELFF. Written as DNA, the CDR3 is TGTGCCAGCACCCAGGGCGGCACCGGGGAGCTGTTTTTT.

This chain uses TRBV6-6 with TRBJ1-2; D gene ambiguous. Germline V gene sequence: CDR1 MNHNY, CDR2 SVGAGI (reference sequence). This CDR3 is 14 amino acids long. The V and J ends lost 0 bases and 8 bases respectively, with 13 bases between them. CDR3 sequence (DNA): TGTGCCAGCAGTTACTCCTCGGAGGTGCGGGGCTACACCTTC. Protein sequence: CASSYSSEVRGYTF.

The chain joins TRBV25-1 to TRBJ1-4; TRBD1 agrees at 9 bases. CDR3 size: 15 residues. The trim removed 3 bases at V and 7 bases at J, leaving 6 bases unmatched. CDR1 and CDR2 from the germline V gene are MGHDK and SYGVNS. CDR3 residues: CASSDRTGVTEKLFF. The DNA of the CDR3 is TGTGCCAGCAGTGACCGGACAGGGGTTACTGAAAAACTGTTTTTT.